These T cell receptor beta chains were read from a single sample in a study of shared clonotypes between healthy human individuals. Generated by immunoSEQ multiplex PCR, the TCRdb table keeps only in-frame clones and is missing some. The sample includes a few million clones, approximately 95% of them seen just once. The sequencing input was naive CD4+ T cells from PBMCs. These receptors came from a man aged 18-30 years in good health. Some clones in this sample may be carry-over from other donors' samples. Each CDR3 is given with its conserved first and last residue. Fields, in order: V gene, CDR3 protein.

v_call: TRBV5-1
cdr3_aa: CASSARRGTGVAYEQYF

v_call: TRBV6-1
cdr3_aa: CASSLDRREAFF

v_call: TRBV28
cdr3_aa: CASRVSGWNTEAFF

v_call: TRBV18
cdr3_aa: CASSPPSGTGGVYGYTF

v_call: TRBV6-5
cdr3_aa: CASRDRGMGTGELFF

v_call: TRBV5-6
cdr3_aa: CASSWRSSYNEQFF

v_call: TRBV6-1
cdr3_aa: CASSLASSYEQYF

v_call: TRBV5-1
cdr3_aa: CASSLGGTGDYGYTF

v_call: TRBV28
cdr3_aa: CASSLKDQPQHF

v_call: TRBV5-4
cdr3_aa: CASRPPSADTQYF

v_call: TRBV7-9
cdr3_aa: CASSLRDSYEQYF

v_call: TRBV20-1
cdr3_aa: CSGAPYNEQFF

v_call: TRBV19
cdr3_aa: CASSPYRGRNQPQHF

v_call: TRBV5-5
cdr3_aa: CASSLSRGWYEQYF

v_call: TRBV9
cdr3_aa: CASSPGAGANVLTF

v_call: TRBV28
cdr3_aa: CASSSRGGWNTEAFF

v_call: TRBV30
cdr3_aa: CAWNTPNQPQHF